These T cell receptor beta chains were read from a single sample in a study of T cell changes during pregnancy in multiple sclerosis. Method: immunoSEQ multiplex PCR; TCRdb's copy keeps in-frame clones and lacks some. Seen here are some 99,000 clones, approximately 93% observed once, and the top ten hold 0.99%. The sequenced sample was peripheral blood, obtained after pregnancy. These receptors all come from a female donor with multiple sclerosis, enrolled in a pregnancy study. Each CDR3 is given with its conserved first and last residue. Fields, in order: CDR3 length, D gene, J gene, clone size, V gene, CDR3 DNA, CDR3 protein. The D gene is left open where the match is weak. Some rows have no size entry. The others give once, few or many, or a class for an expanded clone.

cdr3_length: 15
d_call: TRBD2
j_call: TRBJ2-7
clone_size: NA
v_call: TRBV5-4
cdr3_nt: TGTGCCAGCAGCTCGAGACTAGCGGCTACCTACGAGCAGTACTTC
cdr3_aa: CASSSRLAATYEQYF

cdr3_length: 13
d_call: TRBD1
j_call: TRBJ2-7
clone_size: NA
v_call: TRBV10-3
cdr3_nt: TGTGCCGTGCAACCGGGACAGTTTGTCGAGCAGTACTTC
cdr3_aa: CAVQPGQFVEQYF

cdr3_length: 14
d_call: TRBD1
j_call: TRBJ1-5
clone_size: NA
v_call: TRBV19
cdr3_nt: TGTGCCAGTAGTGGGGACAGGAGAAATCAGCCCCAGCATTTT
cdr3_aa: CASSGDRRNQPQHF

cdr3_length: 13
d_call: NA
j_call: TRBJ1-2
clone_size: NA
v_call: TRBV5-1
cdr3_nt: TGCGCCAGCAGATCCACAGGGTCTTATGGCTACACCTTC
cdr3_aa: CASRSTGSYGYTF

cdr3_length: 14
d_call: TRBD1
j_call: TRBJ2-7
clone_size: NA
v_call: TRBV15
cdr3_nt: TGTGCCACCAGCAGGGACAGGTCACCCTACGAGCAGTACTTC
cdr3_aa: CATSRDRSPYEQYF

cdr3_length: 13
d_call: NA
j_call: TRBJ1-1
clone_size: NA
v_call: TRBV29-1
cdr3_nt: TGCAGCGTTCCAACAGGACTGAACACTGAAGCTTTCTTT
cdr3_aa: CSVPTGLNTEAFF

cdr3_length: 14
d_call: NA
j_call: TRBJ2-7
clone_size: NA
v_call: TRBV4-1
cdr3_nt: TGCGCCAGCAGCCAAGTAGGGAGCTCCTACGAGCAGTACTTC
cdr3_aa: CASSQVGSSYEQYF

cdr3_length: 12
d_call: TRBD1
j_call: TRBJ2-7
clone_size: NA
v_call: TRBV27
cdr3_nt: TGTGCCAGCAGTTTAAGGACAGGGAAGCAGTACTTC
cdr3_aa: CASSLRTGKQYF

cdr3_length: 15
d_call: TRBD1
j_call: TRBJ2-1
clone_size: NA
v_call: TRBV11-2
cdr3_nt: TGTGCCAGCAGCTCGTGGCAGGGGGTCTACAATGAGCAGTTCTTC
cdr3_aa: CASSSWQGVYNEQFF

cdr3_length: 12
d_call: TRBD2
j_call: TRBJ2-7
clone_size: NA
v_call: TRBV29-1
cdr3_nt: TGCAGCGTTGTCCGGGAGGGGGATGAGCAGTACTTC
cdr3_aa: CSVVREGDEQYF

cdr3_length: 17
d_call: NA
j_call: TRBJ1-4
clone_size: NA
v_call: TRBV7-9
cdr3_nt: TGTGCCAGCAGCTTAGGAATGGACAGCTATTCTAATGAAAAACTGTTTTTT
cdr3_aa: CASSLGMDSYSNEKLFF

cdr3_length: 16
d_call: NA
j_call: TRBJ2-7
clone_size: NA
v_call: TRBV7-2
cdr3_nt: TGTGCCAGCAGCTTAGGACCCAGCGGCTTCTCCTACGAGCAGTACTTC
cdr3_aa: CASSLGPSGFSYEQYF

cdr3_length: 15
d_call: NA
j_call: TRBJ2-1
clone_size: once
v_call: TRBV6-1
cdr3_nt: TGTGCCAGCAGCGGGGACTGGAGTTCCTACAATGAGCAGTTCTTC
cdr3_aa: CASSGDWSSYNEQFF

cdr3_length: 15
d_call: NA
j_call: TRBJ1-2
clone_size: NA
v_call: TRBV6-1
cdr3_nt: TGTGCCAGCAGTGAAGCTGTAGGGGCCAACTATGGCTACACCTTC
cdr3_aa: CASSEAVGANYGYTF

cdr3_length: 13
d_call: TRBD1
j_call: TRBJ1-2
clone_size: few
v_call: TRBV7-2
cdr3_nt: TGTGCCAGCAGCGTACAGGGGTGGGATGGCTACACCTTC
cdr3_aa: CASSVQGWDGYTF

cdr3_length: 15
d_call: NA
j_call: TRBJ2-1
clone_size: NA
v_call: TRBV9
cdr3_nt: TGTGCCAGCAGTCCCCCTCCTAGCTCCTACAATGAGCAGTTCTTC
cdr3_aa: CASSPPPSSYNEQFF

cdr3_length: 14
d_call: NA
j_call: TRBJ2-1
clone_size: NA
v_call: TRBV11-2
cdr3_nt: TGTGCCAGCAGCTACCGGGACAACTACAATGAGCAGTTCTTC
cdr3_aa: CASSYRDNYNEQFF

cdr3_length: 15
d_call: TRBD1
j_call: TRBJ2-2
clone_size: NA
v_call: TRBV6-5
cdr3_nt: TGTGCCAGCAGTGGCATTCCAGGGGGCTCCGGGGAGCTGTTTTTT
cdr3_aa: CASSGIPGGSGELFF

cdr3_length: 15
d_call: TRBD2
j_call: TRBJ2-1
clone_size: NA
v_call: TRBV18
cdr3_nt: TGTGCCAGCTCCTCGACTAGCGGGAGCCTCAATGAGCAGTTCTTC
cdr3_aa: CASSSTSGSLNEQFF

cdr3_length: 15
d_call: NA
j_call: TRBJ2-1
clone_size: NA
v_call: TRBV5-6
cdr3_nt: TGTGCCAGCAGCTTGGAGGCTAGCGTGTACAATGAGCAGTTCTTC
cdr3_aa: CASSLEASVYNEQFF

cdr3_length: 17
d_call: NA
j_call: TRBJ2-3
clone_size: NA
v_call: TRBV7-2
cdr3_nt: TGTGCCAGCAGCGCCCCTGGTTGGGGGCGGAACACAGATACGCAGTATTTT
cdr3_aa: CASSAPGWGRNTDTQYF

cdr3_length: 14
d_call: NA
j_call: TRBJ1-1
clone_size: NA
v_call: TRBV5-1
cdr3_nt: TGCGCCAGCAGCTATAACAGGGTAGGCACTGAAGCTTTCTTT
cdr3_aa: CASSYNRVGTEAFF

cdr3_length: 16
d_call: TRBD1
j_call: TRBJ2-2
clone_size: NA
v_call: TRBV7-9
cdr3_nt: TGTGCCACTCCGGGACAGGGGAATGAGTACACCGGGGAGCTGTTTTTT
cdr3_aa: CATPGQGNEYTGELFF

cdr3_length: 15
d_call: NA
j_call: TRBJ1-2
clone_size: NA
v_call: TRBV4-1
cdr3_nt: TGCGCCAGCAGCCAAGATGTAAGAGAGAACTATGGCTACACCTTC
cdr3_aa: CASSQDVRENYGYTF

cdr3_length: 12
d_call: NA
j_call: TRBJ2-1
clone_size: NA
v_call: TRBV9
cdr3_nt: TGTGCCAGCAGCGACAGGGCAAATGAGCAGTTCTTC
cdr3_aa: CASSDRANEQFF

cdr3_length: 16
d_call: TRBD2
j_call: TRBJ2-1
clone_size: NA
v_call: TRBV7-2
cdr3_nt: TGTGCCAGCAGCTTACCAAGGGCTAGCGGCTACAATGAGCAGTTCTTC
cdr3_aa: CASSLPRASGYNEQFF

cdr3_length: 17
d_call: TRBD2
j_call: TRBJ2-5
clone_size: NA
v_call: TRBV18
cdr3_nt: TGTGCCAGCTCACCACGTACTAGCGGGGGTAATAGCGATACCCAGTACTTC
cdr3_aa: CASSPRTSGGNSDTQYF

cdr3_length: 16
d_call: TRBD1
j_call: TRBJ1-5
clone_size: NA
v_call: TRBV18
cdr3_nt: TGTGCCAGCTCACGCCACAGGGGGTGGAACGCTCAGCCCCAGCATTTT
cdr3_aa: CASSRHRGWNAQPQHF

cdr3_length: 15
d_call: NA
j_call: TRBJ2-7
clone_size: NA
v_call: TRBV5-1
cdr3_nt: TGCGCCAGCAGCCGGGGGGACAGGAGCTCCTACGAGCAGTACTTC
cdr3_aa: CASSRGDRSSYEQYF

cdr3_length: 15
d_call: NA
j_call: TRBJ1-5
clone_size: NA
v_call: TRBV18
cdr3_nt: TGTGCCAGCTCACCGGGGGGGATGAGCAATCAGCCCCAGCATTTT
cdr3_aa: CASSPGGMSNQPQHF

cdr3_length: 12
d_call: NA
j_call: TRBJ2-7
clone_size: NA
v_call: TRBV29-1
cdr3_nt: TGCAGCGTCAGGAATACCGCCTACGAGCAGTACTTC
cdr3_aa: CSVRNTAYEQYF

cdr3_length: 15
d_call: TRBD2
j_call: TRBJ2-7
clone_size: NA
v_call: TRBV6-1
cdr3_nt: TGTGCCACCGTATGGGGTGGCGGGAGTGGCTACGAGCAGTACTTC
cdr3_aa: CATVWGGGSGYEQYF

cdr3_length: 12
d_call: TRBD2
j_call: TRBJ2-1
clone_size: NA
v_call: TRBV30
cdr3_nt: TGTGCCTGGACGGGGGGAAACAATGAGCAGTTCTTC
cdr3_aa: CAWTGGNNEQFF